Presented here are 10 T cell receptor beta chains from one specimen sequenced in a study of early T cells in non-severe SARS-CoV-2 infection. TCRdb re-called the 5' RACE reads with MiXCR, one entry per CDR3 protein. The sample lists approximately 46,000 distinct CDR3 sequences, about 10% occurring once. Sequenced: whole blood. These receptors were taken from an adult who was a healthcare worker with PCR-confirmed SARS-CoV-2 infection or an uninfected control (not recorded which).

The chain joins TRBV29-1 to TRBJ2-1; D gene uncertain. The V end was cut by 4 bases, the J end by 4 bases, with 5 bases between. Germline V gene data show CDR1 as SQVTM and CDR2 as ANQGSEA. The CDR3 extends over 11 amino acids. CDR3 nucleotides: TGCAGCGTTGTGAGGTACAATGAGCAGTTCTTC. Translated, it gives CSVVRYNEQFF.

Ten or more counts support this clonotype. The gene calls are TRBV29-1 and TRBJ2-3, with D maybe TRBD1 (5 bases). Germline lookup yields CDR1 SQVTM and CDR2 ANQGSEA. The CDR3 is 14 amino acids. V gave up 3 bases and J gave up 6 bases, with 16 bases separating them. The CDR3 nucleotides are TGCAGCGTTGAGAAGGGGCCTCAGGCGGATACGCAGTATTTT. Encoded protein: CSVEKGPQADTQYF.

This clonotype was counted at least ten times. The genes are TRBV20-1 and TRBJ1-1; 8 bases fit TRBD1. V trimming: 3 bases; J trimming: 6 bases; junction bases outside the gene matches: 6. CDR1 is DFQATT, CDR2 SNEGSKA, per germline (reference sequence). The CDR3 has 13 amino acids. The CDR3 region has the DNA TGCAGTGCTAGCACAGGGGGGAGGGCTGAAGCTTTCTTT. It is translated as CSASTGGRAEAFF.

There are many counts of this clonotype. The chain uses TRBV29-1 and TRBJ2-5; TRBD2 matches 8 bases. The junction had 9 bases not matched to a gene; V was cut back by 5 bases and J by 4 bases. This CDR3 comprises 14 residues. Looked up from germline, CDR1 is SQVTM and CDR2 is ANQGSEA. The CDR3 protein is CSVRSGGPGETQYF. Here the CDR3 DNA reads TGCAGCGTTCGGTCGGGAGGGCCTGGAGAGACCCAGTACTTC. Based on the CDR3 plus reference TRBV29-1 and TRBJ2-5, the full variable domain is SAVISQKPSRDICQRGTSLTIQCQVDSQVTMMFWYRQQPGQSLTLIATANQGSEATYESGFVIDKFPISRPNLTFSTLTVSNMSPEDSSIYLCSVRSGGPGETQYFGPGTRLLVL.

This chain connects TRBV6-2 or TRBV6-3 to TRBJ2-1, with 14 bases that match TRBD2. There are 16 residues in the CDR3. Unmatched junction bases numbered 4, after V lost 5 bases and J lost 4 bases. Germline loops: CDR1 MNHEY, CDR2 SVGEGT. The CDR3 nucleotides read TGTGCCAGCAGTCCAGGACTAGCGGGGGGATACAATGAGCAGTTCTTC. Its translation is CASSPGLAGGYNEQFF.

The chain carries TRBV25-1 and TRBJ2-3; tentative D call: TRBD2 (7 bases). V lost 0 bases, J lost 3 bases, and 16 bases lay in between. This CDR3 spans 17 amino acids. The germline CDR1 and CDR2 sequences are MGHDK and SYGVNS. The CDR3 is CASSEYKGGGRTDTQYF. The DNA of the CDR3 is TGTGCCAGCAGTGAATATAAGGGAGGGGGTCGGACAGATACGCAGTATTTT.

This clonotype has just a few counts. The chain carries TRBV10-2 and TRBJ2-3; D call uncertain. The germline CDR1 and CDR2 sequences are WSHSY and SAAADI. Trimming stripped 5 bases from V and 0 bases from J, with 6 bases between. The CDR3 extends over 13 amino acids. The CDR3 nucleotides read TGCGCCAGCAGTCATAAAAGCACAGATACGCAGTATTTT. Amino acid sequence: CASSHKSTDTQYF.

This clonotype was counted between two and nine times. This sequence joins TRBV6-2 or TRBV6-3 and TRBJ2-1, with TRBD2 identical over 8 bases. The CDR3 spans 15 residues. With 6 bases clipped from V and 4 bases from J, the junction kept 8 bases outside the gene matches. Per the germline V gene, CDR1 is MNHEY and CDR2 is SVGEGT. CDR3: CASSSSGSQYNEQFF. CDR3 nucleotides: TGTGCCAGCAGCTCAAGCGGGAGCCAGTACAATGAGCAGTTCTTC.

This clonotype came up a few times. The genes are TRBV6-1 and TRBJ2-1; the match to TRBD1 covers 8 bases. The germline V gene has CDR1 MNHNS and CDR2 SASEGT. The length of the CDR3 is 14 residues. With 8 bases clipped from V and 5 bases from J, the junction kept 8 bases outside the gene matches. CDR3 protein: CASALQGANNEQFF. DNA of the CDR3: TGTGCCAGCGCCTTGCAGGGGGCGAACAATGAGCAGTTCTTC.

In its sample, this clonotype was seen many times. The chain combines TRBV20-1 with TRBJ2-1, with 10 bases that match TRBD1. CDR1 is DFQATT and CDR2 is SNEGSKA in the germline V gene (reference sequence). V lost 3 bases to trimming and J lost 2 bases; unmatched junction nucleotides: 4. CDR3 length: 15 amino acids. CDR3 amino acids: CSARDRGLTYNEQFF. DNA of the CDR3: TGCAGTGCTAGGGACAGGGGGTTAACCTACAATGAGCAGTTCTTC.